The 8 T cell receptor beta chains listed next were all sequenced from one sample in a study of blood T cell repertoires in COVID-19. The method was immunoSEQ multiplex PCR; TCRdb's version includes in-frame clones alone and lacks a portion of them. Altogether 300,000 to 400,000 clones are present, about 90% being singletons, with the ten largest covering 0.9% to 1.2%. The specimen sequenced was PBMCs or T cells enriched from blood (not recorded which). The origin of the receptors is a woman in her twenties or thirties who had recovered from COVID-19.

This clone has just one count. Here the CDR3 reads CASSKQMNTEAFF. CDR3 in DNA: TGTGCCAGCAGCAAACAGATGAACACTGAAGCTTTCTTT. The chain has TRBV9 and TRBJ1-1; D gene uncertain. The CDR3 contains 13 residues. V shed 4 bases and J shed 0 bases, with 7 bases lying between them. From germline, CDR1 is SGDLS and CDR2 YYNGEE. Full variable domain (remainder filled in from reference TRBV9 and TRBJ1-1): DSGVTQTPKHLITATGQRVTLRCSPRSGDLSVYWYQQSLDQGLQFLIQYYNGEERAKGNILERFSAQQFPDLHSELNLSSLELGDSALYFCASSKQMNTEAFFGQGTRLTVV.

This chain connects TRBV20-1 to TRBJ1-2, with a weak D call TRBD1 (6 bases). The CDR3 extends over 11 amino acids. The germline CDR1 and CDR2 sequences are DFQATT and SNEGSKA (reference sequence). V dropped 1 base and J dropped 14 bases, with 14 bases sitting between them. CDR3 amino acids: CSARGQGLWTF. The CDR3 DNA follows: TGCAGTGCTAGAGGGCAGGGGCTGTGGACCTTC.

The rearrangement links TRBV7-2 to TRBJ2-6; D remains unclear. Germline V gene sequence: CDR1 SGHTA, CDR2 FQGNSA. The CDR3 length is 18 residues. Between the trimmed V and J ends, which lost 5 bases and 5 bases, there was a span of 22 bases. In DNA form, the CDR3 reads TGTGCCAGCAGCCTAGTGGCAGCGTTGTCTGGAAGGGCCAACGTCCTGACTTTC. It yields the protein CASSLVAALSGRANVLTF.

J is TRBJ1-2 and V is TRBV28; D is uncertain. The CDR3 has 12 amino acids. Germline V gives CDR1 MDHEN, CDR2 SYDVKM. V lost 1 base, J lost 7 bases, and 7 bases lay in between. As DNA, the CDR3 is TGTGCCAGCAGTTTATACGGTGGTGGCTACACCTTC. As protein: CASSLYGGGYTF.

The V and J genes are TRBV28 and TRBJ2-7; TRBD1 agrees at 7 bases. CDR1 is MDHEN and CDR2 is SYDVKM in the germline V gene. With 2 bases clipped from V and 0 bases from J, the junction kept 4 bases outside the gene matches. The CDR3 runs 15 residues. The CDR3 protein is CASSLRGRASYEQYF. CDR3 in DNA: TGTGCCAGCAGTTTAAGGGGGCGAGCCTCCTACGAGCAGTACTTC.

The chain has TRBV10-3 and TRBJ2-1; D is uncertain. Trimming shortened V by 10 bases and J by 7 bases, and 14 bases separated the two germline ends. The CDR3 contains 12 residues. From germline, CDR1 is ENHRY and CDR2 SYGVKD. CDR3 in amino acids: CATQAGSNEQFF. The DNA for the CDR3 is TGTGCCACGCAAGCCGGGTCGAATGAGCAGTTCTTC.

This chain uses TRBV30 with TRBJ1-1; perhaps TRBD1 as D (6 bases). V was pared by 1 base and J by 4 bases, with 10 bases between. Germline V lookup: CDR1 GTSNPN, CDR2 SVGIG (reference sequence). The CDR3 extends over 13 amino acids. Written as DNA, the CDR3 is TGTGCCTGGAGTGCCCTAGGGGGCACTGAAGCTTTCTTT. This sequence encodes CAWSALGGTEAFF.

This clone was seen only once. The chain has TRBV29-1 and TRBJ1-1; perhaps TRBD1 as D (5 bases). This CDR3 is 15 amino acids long. Germline V gene data show CDR1 as SQVTM and CDR2 as ANQGSEA. The V gene lost 4 bases and the J gene lost 0 bases, with 15 bases spanning the gap. The CDR3 loop reads CSVAGRGGVNTEAFF. The CDR3 coding sequence is TGCAGCGTTGCGGGGAGGGGCGGGGTGAACACTGAAGCTTTCTTT.